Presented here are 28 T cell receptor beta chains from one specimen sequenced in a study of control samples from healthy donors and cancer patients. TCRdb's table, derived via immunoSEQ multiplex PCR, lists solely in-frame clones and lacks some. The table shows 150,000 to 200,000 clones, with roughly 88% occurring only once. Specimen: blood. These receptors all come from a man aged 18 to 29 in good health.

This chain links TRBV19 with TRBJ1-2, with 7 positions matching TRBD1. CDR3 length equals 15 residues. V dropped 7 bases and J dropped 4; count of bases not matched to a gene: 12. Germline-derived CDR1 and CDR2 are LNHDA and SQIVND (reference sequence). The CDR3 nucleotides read TGTGCCAGTAACCCGACTCCACAGGGGACCTATGGCTACACCTTC. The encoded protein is CASNPTPQGTYGYTF.

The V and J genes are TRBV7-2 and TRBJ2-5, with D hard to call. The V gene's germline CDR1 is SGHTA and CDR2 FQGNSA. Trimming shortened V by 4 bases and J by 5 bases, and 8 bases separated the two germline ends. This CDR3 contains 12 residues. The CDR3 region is CASSSSPETQYF. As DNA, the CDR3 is TGTGCCAGCAGCTCCTCCCCGGAGACCCAGTACTTC.

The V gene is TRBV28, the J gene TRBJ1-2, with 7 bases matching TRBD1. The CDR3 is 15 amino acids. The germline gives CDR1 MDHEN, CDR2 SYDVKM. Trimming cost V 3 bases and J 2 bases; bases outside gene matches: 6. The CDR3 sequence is CASSLARTGNYGYTF. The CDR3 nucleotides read TGTGCCAGCAGTTTGGCCCGGACAGGAAACTATGGCTACACCTTC.

The CDR3 here is CASSVGTSGGMTDTQYF. The CDR3 DNA reads TGTGCCAGCAGCGTAGGGACTAGCGGGGGTATGACAGATACGCAGTATTTT. The chain employs TRBV9 and TRBJ2-3, with 13 bases fitting TRBD2. The CDR3 sequence is 17 residues long. V lost 0 bases to trimming and J lost 3 bases; unmatched junction nucleotides: 4. Germline V gene lookup returns CDR1 SGDLS and CDR2 YYNGEE. Variable domain in full (rest from reference TRBV9 and TRBJ2-3): DSGVTQTPKHLITATGQRVTLRCSPRSGDLSVYWYQQSLDQGLQFLIQYYNGEERAKGNILERFSAQQFPDLHSELNLSSLELGDSALYFCASSVGTSGGMTDTQYFGPGTRLTVL.

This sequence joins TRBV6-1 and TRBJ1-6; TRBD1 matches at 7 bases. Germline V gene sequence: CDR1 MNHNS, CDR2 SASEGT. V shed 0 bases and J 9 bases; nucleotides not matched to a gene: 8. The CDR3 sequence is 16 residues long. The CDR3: CASSEAGVGGISPLHF. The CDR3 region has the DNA TGTGCCAGCAGTGAAGCTGGGGTAGGGGGCATTTCACCCCTCCACTTT.

The CDR3: CAIQGTGSIAGELFF. The CDR3 DNA sequence: TGTGCCATACAAGGGACAGGGTCTATCGCCGGGGAGCTGTTTTTT. The chain is built from TRBV2 and TRBJ2-2; TRBD1 aligns across 9 bases. V lost 10 bases, J lost 6 bases, and 12 bases stayed unmatched. In germline, CDR1 is SNHLY, CDR2 FYNNEI. CDR3 size: 15 residues. Supplemented by reference TRBV2 and TRBJ2-2, the full variable domain reads EPEVTQTPSHQVTQMGQEVILRCVPISNHLYFYWYRQILGQKVEFLVSFYNNEISEKSEIFDDQFSVERPDGSNFTLKIRSTKLEDSAMYFCAIQGTGSIAGELFFGEGSRLTVL.

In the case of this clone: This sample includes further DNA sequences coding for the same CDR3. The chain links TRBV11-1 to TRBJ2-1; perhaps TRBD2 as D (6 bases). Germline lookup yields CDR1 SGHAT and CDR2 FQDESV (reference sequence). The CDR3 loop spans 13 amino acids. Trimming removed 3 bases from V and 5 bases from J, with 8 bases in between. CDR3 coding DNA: TGTGCCAGCAGCTTCGGGGGTGACAATGAGCAGTTCTTC. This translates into CASSFGGDNEQFF. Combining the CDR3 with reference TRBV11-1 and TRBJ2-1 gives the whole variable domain EAEVAQSPRYKITEKSQAVAFWCDPISGHATLYWYRQILGQGPELLVQFQDESVVDDSQLPKDRFSAERLKGVDSTLKIQPAELGDSAMYLCASSFGGDNEQFFGPGTRLTVL.

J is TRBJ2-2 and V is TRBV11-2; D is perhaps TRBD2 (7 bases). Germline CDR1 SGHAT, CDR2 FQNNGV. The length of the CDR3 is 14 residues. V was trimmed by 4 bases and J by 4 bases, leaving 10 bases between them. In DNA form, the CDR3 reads TGTGCCAGCAGCTGGGGGGGGCCCACCGGGGAGCTGTTTTTT. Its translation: CASSWGGPTGELFF.

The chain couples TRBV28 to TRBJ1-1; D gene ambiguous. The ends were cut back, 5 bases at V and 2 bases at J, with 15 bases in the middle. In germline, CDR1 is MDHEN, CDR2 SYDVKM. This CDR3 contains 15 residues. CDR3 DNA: TGTGCCAGCAGTCCCCGGGGAGGGAGTAACACTGAAGCTTTCTTT. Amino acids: CASSPRGGSNTEAFF. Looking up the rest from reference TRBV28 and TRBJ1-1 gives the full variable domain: DVKVTQSSRYLVKRTGEKVFLECVQDMDHENMFWYRQDPGLGLRLIYFSYDVKMKEKGDIPEGYSVSREKKERFSLILESASTNQTSMYLCASSPRGGSNTEAFFGQGTRLTVV.

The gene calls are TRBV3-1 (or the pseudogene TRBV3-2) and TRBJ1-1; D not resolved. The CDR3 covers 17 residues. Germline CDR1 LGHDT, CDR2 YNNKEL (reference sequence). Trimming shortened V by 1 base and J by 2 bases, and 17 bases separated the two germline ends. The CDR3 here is CASSQAGGRWVNTEAFF. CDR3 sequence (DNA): TGTGCCAGCAGCCAAGCTGGTGGCAGGTGGGTTAACACTGAAGCTTTCTTT.

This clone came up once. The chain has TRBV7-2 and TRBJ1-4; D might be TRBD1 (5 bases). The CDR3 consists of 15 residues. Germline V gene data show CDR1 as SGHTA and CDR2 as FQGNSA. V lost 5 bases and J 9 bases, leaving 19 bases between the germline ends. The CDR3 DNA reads TGTGCCAGCAGCCCAGAACTGGGGCGTTTGAAAAAACTGTTTTTT. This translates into CASSPELGRLKKLFF.

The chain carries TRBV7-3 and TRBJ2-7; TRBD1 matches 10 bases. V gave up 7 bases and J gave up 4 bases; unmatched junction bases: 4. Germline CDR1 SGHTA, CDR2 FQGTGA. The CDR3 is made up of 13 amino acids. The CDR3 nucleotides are TGTGCCAGCAAGACGGACAGGGGGTACGAGCAGTACTTC. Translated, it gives CASKTDRGYEQYF.

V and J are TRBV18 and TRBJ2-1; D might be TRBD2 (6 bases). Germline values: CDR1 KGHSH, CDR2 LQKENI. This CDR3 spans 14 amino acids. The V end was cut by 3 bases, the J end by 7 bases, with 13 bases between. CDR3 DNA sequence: TGTGCCAGCTCACCTCGACTAGAGCGGAATGAGCAGTTCTTC. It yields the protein CASSPRLERNEQFF. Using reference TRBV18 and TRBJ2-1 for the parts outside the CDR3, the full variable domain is NAGVMQNPRHLVRRRGQEARLRCSPMKGHSHVYWYRQLPEEGLKFMVYLQKENIIDESGMPKERFSAEFPKEGPSILRIQQVVRGDSAAYFCASSPRLERNEQFFGPGTRLTVL.

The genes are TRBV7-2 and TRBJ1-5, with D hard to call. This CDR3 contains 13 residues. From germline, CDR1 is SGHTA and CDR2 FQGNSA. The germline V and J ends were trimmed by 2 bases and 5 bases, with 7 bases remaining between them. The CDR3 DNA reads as TGTGCCAGCAGCTTACAAGGGCATCAGCCCCAGCATTTT. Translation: CASSLQGHQPQHF.

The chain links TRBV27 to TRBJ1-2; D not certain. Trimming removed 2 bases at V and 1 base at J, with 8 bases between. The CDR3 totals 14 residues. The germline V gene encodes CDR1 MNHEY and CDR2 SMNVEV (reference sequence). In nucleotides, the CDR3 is TGTGCCAGCAGTTTACGGGTTGGTAACTATGGCTACACCTTC. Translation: CASSLRVGNYGYTF.

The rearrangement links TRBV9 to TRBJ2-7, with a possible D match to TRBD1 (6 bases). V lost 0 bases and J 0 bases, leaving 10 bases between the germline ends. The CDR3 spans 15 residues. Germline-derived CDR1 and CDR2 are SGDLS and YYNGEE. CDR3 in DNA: TGTGCCAGCAGCGTAGGACAGGCGCCCTCCTACGAGCAGTACTTC. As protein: CASSVGQAPSYEQYF.

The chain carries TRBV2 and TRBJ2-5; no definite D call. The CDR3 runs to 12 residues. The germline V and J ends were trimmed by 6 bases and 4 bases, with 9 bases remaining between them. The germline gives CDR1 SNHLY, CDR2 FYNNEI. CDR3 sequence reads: CASSFVAETQYF. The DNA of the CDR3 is TGTGCCAGCAGCTTCGTAGCAGAGACCCAGTACTTC.

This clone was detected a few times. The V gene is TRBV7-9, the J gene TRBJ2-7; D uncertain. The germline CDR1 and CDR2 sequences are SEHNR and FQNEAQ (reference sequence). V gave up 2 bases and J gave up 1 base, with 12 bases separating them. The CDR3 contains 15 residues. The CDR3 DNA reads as TGTGCCAGCAGCTTACCACTGGACGGATCCTACGAGCAGTACTTC. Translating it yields CASSLPLDGSYEQYF. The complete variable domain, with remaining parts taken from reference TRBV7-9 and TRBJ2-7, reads DTGVSQNPRHKITKRGQNVTFRCDPISEHNRLYWYRQTLGQGPEFLTYFQNEAQLEKSRLLSDRFSAERPKGSFSTLEIQRTEQGDSAMYLCASSLPLDGSYEQYFGPGTRLTVT.

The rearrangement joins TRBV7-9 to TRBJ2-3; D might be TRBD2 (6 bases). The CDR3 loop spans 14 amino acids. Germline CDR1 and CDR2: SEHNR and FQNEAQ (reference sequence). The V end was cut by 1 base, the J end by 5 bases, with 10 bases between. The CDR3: CASSLVSSEDTQYF. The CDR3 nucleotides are TGTGCCAGCAGCTTAGTATCTAGCGAAGATACGCAGTATTTT.

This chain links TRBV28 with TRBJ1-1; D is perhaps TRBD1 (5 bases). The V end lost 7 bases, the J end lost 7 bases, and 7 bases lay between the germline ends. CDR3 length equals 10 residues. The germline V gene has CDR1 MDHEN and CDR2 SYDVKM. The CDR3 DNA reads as TGTGCCAGCATAAGGGGTGAAGCTTTCTTT. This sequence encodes CASIRGEAFF. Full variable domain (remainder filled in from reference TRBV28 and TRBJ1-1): DVKVTQSSRYLVKRTGEKVFLECVQDMDHENMFWYRQDPGLGLRLIYFSYDVKMKEKGDIPEGYSVSREKKERFSLILESASTNQTSMYLCASIRGEAFFGQGTRLTVV.

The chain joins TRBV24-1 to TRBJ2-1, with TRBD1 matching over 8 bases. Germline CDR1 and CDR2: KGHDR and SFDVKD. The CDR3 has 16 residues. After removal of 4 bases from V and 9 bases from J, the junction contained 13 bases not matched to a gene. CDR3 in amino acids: CATSDPFRTGWAEQFF. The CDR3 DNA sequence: TGTGCCACCAGTGACCCGTTCCGGACAGGGTGGGCTGAGCAGTTCTTC.

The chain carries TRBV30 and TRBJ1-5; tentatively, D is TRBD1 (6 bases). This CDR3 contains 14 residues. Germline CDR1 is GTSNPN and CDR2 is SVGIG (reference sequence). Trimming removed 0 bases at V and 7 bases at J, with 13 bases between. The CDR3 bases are TGTGCCTGGAGTGTGGGCCAGGGGAACCAGCCCCAGCATTTT. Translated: CAWSVGQGNQPQHF.

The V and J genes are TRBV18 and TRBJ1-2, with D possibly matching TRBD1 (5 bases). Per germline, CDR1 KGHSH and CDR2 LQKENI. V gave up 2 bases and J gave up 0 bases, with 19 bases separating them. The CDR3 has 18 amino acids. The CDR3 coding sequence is TGTGCCAGCTCACCAATACCTGTGGCAACAGGTGCTAACTATGGCTACACCTTC. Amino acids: CASSPIPVATGANYGYTF.

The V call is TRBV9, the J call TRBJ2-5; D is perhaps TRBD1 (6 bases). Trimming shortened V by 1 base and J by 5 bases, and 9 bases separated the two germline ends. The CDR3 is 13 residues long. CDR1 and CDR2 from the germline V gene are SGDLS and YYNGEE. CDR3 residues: CASSVQGKETQYF. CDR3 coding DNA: TGTGCCAGCAGCGTACAGGGGAAGGAGACCCAGTACTTC.

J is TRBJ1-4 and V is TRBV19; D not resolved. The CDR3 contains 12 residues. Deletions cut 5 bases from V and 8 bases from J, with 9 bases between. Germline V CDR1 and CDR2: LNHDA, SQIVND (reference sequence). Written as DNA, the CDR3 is TGTGCCAGTAGTGCCAGTAGCGAAAAACTGTTTTTT. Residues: CASSASSEKLFF.

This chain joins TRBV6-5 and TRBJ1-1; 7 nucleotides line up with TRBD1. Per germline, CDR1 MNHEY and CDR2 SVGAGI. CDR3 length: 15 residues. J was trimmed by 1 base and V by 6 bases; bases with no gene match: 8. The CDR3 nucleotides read TGTGCCAGCAGGGGAACGGGACAGCCGAACACTGAAGCTTTCTTT. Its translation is CASRGTGQPNTEAFF.

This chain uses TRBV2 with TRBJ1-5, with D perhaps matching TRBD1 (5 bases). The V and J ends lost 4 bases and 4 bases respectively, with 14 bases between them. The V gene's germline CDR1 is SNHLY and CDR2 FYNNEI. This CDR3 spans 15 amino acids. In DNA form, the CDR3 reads TGTGCCAGCAGTGCTGAGACAGCCACAAATCAGCCCCAGCATTTT. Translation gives CASSAETATNQPQHF.

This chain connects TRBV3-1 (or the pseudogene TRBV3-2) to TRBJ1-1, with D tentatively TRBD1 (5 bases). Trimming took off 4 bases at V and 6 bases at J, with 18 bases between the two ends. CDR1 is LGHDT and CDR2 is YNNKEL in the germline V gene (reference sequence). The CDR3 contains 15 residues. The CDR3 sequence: CASSRLPGSRAEAFF. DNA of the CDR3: TGTGCCAGCAGCCGCCTACCAGGGTCTCGCGCTGAAGCTTTCTTT.